These 17 T cell receptor beta chains were all obtained from the same sample, sequenced in a study of CD8+ T cells in alopecia areata. RNA, once extracted, was reverse transcribed into cDNA for use as the sequencing template. The data were produced by immunoSEQ multiplex PCR, yet TCRdb's version contains in-frame clones alone and is incomplete. This sample carries approximately 300,000 clones and no singletons, and 0.9% to 1.5% goes to the top ten. Cells from pooled cutaneous lymph nodes were sorted by CD4, CD8alpha, NKG2D, NKG2ACE and other markers. Sequencing was done on a sample of CD4+ T cells sorted from a lymph node. The receptors derive from a C3H/HeJ mouse with alopecia areata. MHC haplotype here: H2-k.

This clone was seen at least ten times. Genes here carry mouse names. The read comes to an end 4 residues before the CDR3 does, leaving the germline J gene to fill in the end. The same CDR3 also results from other DNA sequences found in this sample. The gene calls are TRBV29 and TRBJ1-2; the match to TRBD1 covers 9 bases. The CDR3 extends over 15 amino acids. The germline gives CDR1 MSHET, CDR2 SYDVDS. Trimming cost V 0 bases and J 2 bases; bases outside gene matches: 1. The CDR3: CASSLSGTGNSDYTF. CDR3 bases read: TGTGCTAGCAGTTTATCAGGGACAGGGAACTCC.

Details on this clone: The genes and germline here are from mouse. The read ends 4 residues shy of where the CDR3 ends; the end is completed using the germline J gene. The sample carries other DNA sequences with the same CDR3. V is TRBV1 and J is TRBJ2-3; 10 bases agree with TRBD1. This CDR3 contains 16 residues. V gave up 1 base and J gave up 0 bases; unmatched junction bases: 1. Germline lookup yields CDR1 NSQYPW and CDR2 LRSPGD (reference sequence). CDR3 DNA, as far as it was read: TGCACCTGCAGTGCAGGACAGGGGGCAAGTGCAGAA. It is translated as CTCSAGQGASAE. The whole CDR3 region reads CTCSAGQGASAETLYF.

This clone was seen a handful of times. Genes and germline come from the mouse. The CDR3 end lies 4 residues beyond the end of the read and is filled in from the germline J gene. The chain links TRBV1 to TRBJ2-3; 8 bases are a match to TRBD1. There are 16 residues in the CDR3. CDR1 NSQYPW and CDR2 LRSPGD come from the germline V gene (reference sequence). Trimming cost V 1 base and J 1 base; bases outside gene matches: 4. The CDR3 bases that were read are TGCACCTGCAGTGCAGCGTCAGGGGGCGGTGCAGAA. Amino acid sequence: CTCSAASGGGAE. The full CDR3 protein is CTCSAASGGGAETLYF.

With regard to this clone: Mouse gene names and germline throughout. The sequenced fragment ends 4 residues before the CDR3 boundary, so the rest is inferred from the germline J gene. This specimen includes other DNA sequences encoding the same CDR3. V usage is TRBV13-1 and J usage is TRBJ2-3, with a weak D call TRBD2 (5 bases). The V gene's germline CDR1 is NSHNY and CDR2 SYGAGN. The CDR3 covers 14 residues. V dropped 1 base and J dropped 2 bases, with 8 bases sitting between them. This CDR3 is CASSDWGVAETLYF. The sequenced part of the CDR3 DNA is TGTGCCAGCAGTGATTGGGGAGTTGCAGAA.

About this clone itself: The gene names here belong to mouse. The read falls 4 residues short of the CDR3 end, and the missing part is taken from the germline J gene. V is TRBV13-1 and J is TRBJ2-7; no reliable D call. Per germline, CDR1 NSHNY and CDR2 SYGAGN. The V and J ends lost 0 bases and 0 bases respectively, with 10 bases between them. CDR3 length: 15 residues. CDR3 DNA, as far as it was read: TGTGCCAGCAGTGATGTGGGTAGGAGCTCCTAT. The encoded protein is CASSDVGRSSY. In full, the CDR3 is CASSDVGRSSYEQYF.

Worth noting for this clone: The genes are named according to mouse. The read halts 4 residues ahead of the CDR3 end, with the missing end drawn from the germline J gene. The chain links TRBV1 to TRBJ2-4, with D perhaps TRBD2 (6 bases). V gave up 4 bases and J gave up 0 bases, with 8 bases separating them. There are 14 residues in the CDR3. CDR1 is NSQYPW, CDR2 LRSPGD, per germline (reference sequence). The CDR3 here is CTCSGGTSQNTLYF. The sequenced CDR3 bases are TGCACCTGCAGTGGAGGGACTAGTCAAAAC.

In its sample, this clone was seen a few times. The listed genes are named as in mouse. Coverage ceases 4 residues before the CDR3 finishes, and the germline J gene fills in the end. The chain has TRBV19 and TRBJ2-2; 13 nucleotides align to TRBD2. This CDR3 spans 19 amino acids. The trim removed 5 bases at V and 4 bases at J, leaving 14 bases unmatched. The germline gives CDR1 FNHDT, CDR2 SITEND (reference sequence). The CDR3 bases that were read are TGTGCCAGCAGCAGGACTGGGGGGGCGCGGGGCGCCCCCACCGGG. It codes for CASSRTGGARGAPTG. The whole CDR3 sequence reads CASSRTGGARGAPTGQLYF.

The sample holds a few counts of this clone. All gene names here are mouse names. Other DNA sequences in the same sample also yield this CDR3. Incomplete CDR3 DNA: TGTGCCAGCAGCCAGACAGGGAGCTCCTAT. The encoded protein is CASSQTGSSY. The full CDR3 protein is CASSQTGSSYEQYF. This sequence joins TRBV19 and TRBJ2-7; 7 bases line up with TRBD1. The sequence runs out 4 residues before the end of the CDR3; the remainder is reconstructed from the germline J gene. The trim removed 5 bases at V and 0 bases at J, leaving 5 bases unmatched. Germline V gene lookup returns CDR1 FNHDT and CDR2 SITEND (reference sequence). The CDR3 spans 14 residues.

In regard to this clone: Gene names are the mouse ones. Read data end 4 residues before the CDR3 end; the end is taken from the germline J gene. J is TRBJ2-5 and V is TRBV5; D may be TRBD2 (7 bases). There are 14 residues in the CDR3. V gave up 2 bases and J gave up 2 bases, with 8 bases separating them. Germline V gene data show CDR1 as LGHNA and CDR2 as YNLKQL (reference sequence). Incomplete CDR3 DNA: TGTGCCAGCAGCCAACTGGGGGCCCAAGAC. It codes for CASSQLGAQD. The full CDR3 is CASSQLGAQDTQYF.

A few counts support this clone. Genes and germline are mouse. CDR3 loop: CASSWGGSSYEQYF. The part of the CDR3 DNA that was read is TGTGCTAGCAGTTGGGGGGGGAGCTCCTAT. The J gene is TRBJ2-7, the V gene TRBV29; 7 bases line up with TRBD2. Read data end 4 residues before the CDR3 end; the end is taken from the germline J gene. The germline V gene encodes CDR1 MSHET and CDR2 SYDVDS. V shed 4 bases, J shed 0 bases, and the junction held 3 bases outside the gene matches. The CDR3 is 14 residues long. Based on the CDR3 plus reference TRBV29 and TRBJ2-7, the full variable domain is DMKVTQMPRYLIKRMGENVLLECGQDMSHETMYWYRQDPGLGLQLIYISYDVDSNSEGDIPKGYRVSRKKREHFSLILDSAKTNQTSVYFCASSWGGSSYEQYFGPGTRLTVL.

On this clone: All gene names here are mouse names. The observed sequence ends 4 residues before the CDR3 terminus, with the missing tail filled in from the germline J gene. The same CDR3 also results from other DNA sequences found in this sample. This rearrangement joins TRBV5 to TRBJ2-1; weak D call: TRBD2 (6 bases). Per the germline V gene, CDR1 is LGHNA and CDR2 is YNLKQL (reference sequence). The V gene lost 3 bases and the J gene lost 1 base, with 10 bases spanning the gap. The CDR3 is made up of 15 amino acids. CDR3 residues: CASSHQTGNYAEQFF. The sequenced CDR3 bases are TGTGCCAGCAGCCACCAGACTGGAAACTATGCT.

This clone was seen more than once but under ten times. Each gene name is a mouse one. The read ends 4 residues early relative to the CDR3; the germline J gene fills the gap. The V call is TRBV31, the J call TRBJ2-1; TRBD2 matches at 8 bases. V was clipped by 2 bases and J by 2 bases; unmatched bases: 2. The CDR3 is made up of 14 amino acids. Germline CDR1 GKSSPN, CDR2 SITVG. This chain's CDR3 is CAWSAGGHYAEQFF. The covered CDR3 bases are TGTGCCTGGAGTGCTGGGGGGCACTATGCT.

This clone has just a few counts. Genes and germline are mouse. The CDR3 end falls 4 residues outside the read, so it is completed with the germline J gene. Other nucleotide sequences in the sample specify the same CDR3. This chain uses TRBV13-1 with TRBJ2-1; 10 bases are a match to TRBD2. The CDR3 is 15 amino acids. Germline lookup yields CDR1 NSHNY and CDR2 SYGAGN. Trimming took 3 bases from V and 3 from J; bases not matched to a gene: 3. The CDR3 loop reads CASSGDWGAYAEQFF. The DNA read from the CDR3 is TGTGCCAGCAGTGGCGACTGGGGGGCCTATGCT.

About this clone: Germline and genes here are mouse. The read ends 4 residues before the CDR3 terminus; that terminus is restored from the germline J gene. The rearrangement links TRBV13-3 to TRBJ1-1, with D unclear. V lost 5 bases and J lost 0, with 8 bases in between. This CDR3 has 13 amino acids. Germline lookup yields CDR1 NNHDY and CDR2 SYVADS. The CDR3 loop reads CASSRHANTEVFF. The CDR3 DNA, read in part, is TGTGCCAGCAGCAGACATGCAAACACA.

About this clone itself: Genes here carry mouse names. The read halts 4 residues ahead of the CDR3 end, with the missing end drawn from the germline J gene. The genes are TRBV31 and TRBJ1-2, with a possible D match to TRBD1 (6 bases). Germline loops: CDR1 GKSSPN, CDR2 SITVG. The V gene lost 5 bases and the J gene lost 3 bases, with 13 bases spanning the gap. The CDR3 length is 13 residues. The DNA read from the CDR3 is TGTGCCTGGGATCAGGGGCCACACTCC. Residues: CAWDQGPHS. The whole CDR3 protein is CAWDQGPHSDYTF.

Concerning this clone itself: Any gene name here is a mouse gene name. The read stops 4 residues short of the end of the CDR3; the missing end is completed from the germline J gene. The genes are TRBV19 and TRBJ2-3, with D unclear. Germline loops: CDR1 FNHDT, CDR2 SITEND (reference sequence). Trimming took off 2 bases at V and 1 base at J, with 8 bases between the two ends. This CDR3 spans 14 amino acids. The CDR3 reads CASSIWQGAETLYF. CDR3 DNA, as far as it was read: TGTGCCAGCAGTATTTGGCAGGGTGCAGAA.

A remark on this clone: Gene names denote mouse genes. The CDR3 extends 4 residues past the end of the read, so its final part is completed from the germline J gene. The rearrangement uses TRBV13-2 and TRBJ1-1; D possibly corresponds to TRBD1 (6 bases). The V end lost 0 bases, the J end lost 3 bases, and 9 bases lay between the germline ends. The CDR3 is 14 residues long. Germline V gives CDR1 NNHNN, CDR2 SYGAGS (reference sequence). The part of the CDR3 DNA that was read is TGTGCCAGCGGTGATGCGCCAGGGGACACA. Translating gives CASGDAPGDT. The entire CDR3 protein reads CASGDAPGDTEVFF.